This T cell receptor beta chain was documented in a study of T cell responses to AZD1222 COVID-19 vaccine. At the level of the study: It was second doses at about 4 or about 12 weeks that were pooled.

Overall study results and limits: Donors in the cohort were predominantly white British and more often female, and clonal diversity was possibly underestimated. Only a handful of AZD1222 recipients tested seropositive at baseline. Once two AZD1222 doses were given, Spike-specific TCR breadth and depth went up.

In regard to this clone: Its antigen is not identified.

This CDR3 is 15 amino acids long. The germline V and J ends were trimmed by 5 bases and 0 bases, with 11 bases remaining between them. Germline V gives CDR1 SGHTA, CDR2 FQGNSA. Data came from immunoSEQ multiplex PCR; TCRdb stores just in-frame clones and leaves some out. The data hold around 120,000 clones, with around 90% observed a single time. Sequenced here: peripheral blood, sampled on day 0 of AZD1222 vaccination. The sequence was obtained from an adult in good health. The V and J genes are TRBV7-2 and TRBJ2-1; D gene ambiguous. The CDR3 here is CASSPDSFSYNEQFF. The CDR3 bases are TGTGCCAGCAGCCCAGATAGCTTCTCCTACAATGAGCAGTTCTTC.